One T cell receptor (beta chain) is described in this entry. This record belongs to a study of T cells expressing NK-cell markers. This CDR3 has 15 residues. Germline CDR1 is SGHRS and CDR2 is YFSETQ. TCRdb reanalyzed the 5' RACE reads and collapses them to one entry per CDR3 protein, without DNA. Its table records 300,000 or so distinct CDR3 sequences. The source of this sequence is a woman between 18 and 75 years old in good health. V is TRBV5-1 and J is TRBJ2-3; the TCRdb D gene call, TRBD1, has no DNA to confirm it. Sequencing was carried out using blood T cells: a sorted CD56 or NKG2C T cell subset, CD4+ or CD8+ T cells, or bulk PBMC T cells (not recorded which). CDR3: CASTIRTGGTDTQYF.